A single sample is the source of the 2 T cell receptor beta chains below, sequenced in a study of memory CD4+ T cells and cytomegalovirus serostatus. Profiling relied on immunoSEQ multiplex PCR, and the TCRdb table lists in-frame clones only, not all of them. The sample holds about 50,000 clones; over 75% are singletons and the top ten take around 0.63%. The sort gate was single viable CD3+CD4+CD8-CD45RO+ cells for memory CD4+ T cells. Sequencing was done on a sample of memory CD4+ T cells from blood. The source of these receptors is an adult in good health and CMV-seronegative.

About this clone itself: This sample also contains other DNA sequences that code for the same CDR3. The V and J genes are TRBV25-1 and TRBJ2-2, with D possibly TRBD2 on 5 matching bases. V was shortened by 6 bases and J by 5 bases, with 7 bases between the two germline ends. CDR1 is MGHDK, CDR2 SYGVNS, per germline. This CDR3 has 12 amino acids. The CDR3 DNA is TGTGCCAGCAGCCGAGGGACCGGGGAGCTGTTTTTT. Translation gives CASSRGTGELFF.

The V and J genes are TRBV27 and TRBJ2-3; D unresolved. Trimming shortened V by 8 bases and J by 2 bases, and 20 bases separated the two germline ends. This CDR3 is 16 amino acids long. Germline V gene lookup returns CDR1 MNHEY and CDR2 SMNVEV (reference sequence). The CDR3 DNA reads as TGTGCCAGCCTTTGCCGGAGCCTTGGGATCACAGATACGCAGTATTTT. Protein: CASLCRSLGITDTQYF.